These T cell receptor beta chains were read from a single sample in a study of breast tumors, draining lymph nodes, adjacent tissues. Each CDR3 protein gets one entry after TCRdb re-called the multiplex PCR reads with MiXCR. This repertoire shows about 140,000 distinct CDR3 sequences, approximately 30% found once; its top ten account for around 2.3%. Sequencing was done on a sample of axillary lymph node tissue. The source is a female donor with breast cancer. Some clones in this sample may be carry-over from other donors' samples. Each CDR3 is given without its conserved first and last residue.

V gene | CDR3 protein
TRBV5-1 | ASSQGQNSFHNEQF
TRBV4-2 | ASSQKTGKETQY
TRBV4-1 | ASSQDSTSAYEQY
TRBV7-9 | ASSRRTGSNEQF
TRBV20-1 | SAFTAGVNTEAF
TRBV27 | ASRGGASHNEQF
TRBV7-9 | ASSLTSGGEQF
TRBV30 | AWQKNSNQPQH
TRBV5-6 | ASSWGRKADTQY
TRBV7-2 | ASSLNAGGTDTQY
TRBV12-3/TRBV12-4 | ASREGMGVWENYGYT
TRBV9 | ASSTTAGGVEEALPETQY
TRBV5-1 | ASSLGSLTGELF
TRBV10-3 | AISEARQGTDTQY
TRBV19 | ASSRRDSSNEKLF
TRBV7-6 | ASSQGLNTIY
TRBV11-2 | ASSSNRWDSSNTGELF
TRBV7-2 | ASSPGDRGPNTEAF
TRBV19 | ASTATGGKIETEAF
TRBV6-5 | ASSSDWNTGELF
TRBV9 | ASSAGQGTNYGYT
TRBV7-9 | ASSLVKIYGTDQETQY
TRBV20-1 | NARLQGGSGTEAF
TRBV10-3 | ATMERGNRGTDTQY
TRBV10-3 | AISESGGTAKETQY
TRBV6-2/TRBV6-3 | ASSPRGSIGGYT
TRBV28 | ASRDSSSGANVLT
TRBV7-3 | ASSFDMSETQY
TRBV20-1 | SARAWAGRTQY
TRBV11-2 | ASSLEASGNTIY
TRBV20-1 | SARESGANVLT
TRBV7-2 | ASSFDRGNEQY
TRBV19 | ASSVRQQMNTEAF
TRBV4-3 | ASSQGIRERGYT
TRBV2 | ASSRPLAGQTYEQY
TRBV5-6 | ASSFRGSGANVLT
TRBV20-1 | SARDDRGGSPLH